The 31 T cell receptor beta chains presented below share a single source sample, sequenced in a study of T cell repertoires in ileal Crohn's disease. The protocol was immunoSEQ multiplex PCR, while the TCRdb copy is restricted to in-frame clones and leaves out a portion. The data hold about 3,600 clones, with 82% observed a single time. Material for sequencing was ileal tissue. These receptors came from an adult with Crohn's disease.

Here the CDR3 reads CAWSVSAGGQTSLYEQYF. CDR3 bases: TGTGCCTGGAGTGTGTCGGCGGGGGGCCAGACGAGCCTCTACGAGCAGTACTTC. This rearrangement joins TRBV30 to TRBJ2-7; TRBD2 matches 8 bases. The trim removed 0 bases at V and 3 bases at J, leaving 16 bases unmatched. This CDR3 spans 18 amino acids. Germline-derived CDR1 and CDR2 are GTSNPN and SVGIG (reference sequence).

As regards this clone: This sample also contains other DNA sequences that code for the same CDR3. The chain recombines TRBV5-1 with TRBJ2-5; 8 bases are shared with TRBD2. After removal of 0 bases from V and 1 base from J, the junction contained 2 bases not matched to a gene. The CDR3 loop spans 15 amino acids. Germline CDR1 is SGHRS and CDR2 is YFSETQ. The CDR3 spells CASSLVAGGQETQYF. CDR3 bases: TGCGCCAGCAGCTTGGTCGCGGGGGGCCAAGAGACCCAGTACTTC.

V is TRBV10-1 and J is TRBJ2-1; TRBD2 matches at 8 bases. The length of the CDR3 is 17 residues. V lost 2 bases to trimming and J lost 4 bases; unmatched junction nucleotides: 10. Germline CDR1 is WNHNN and CDR2 is SYGVQD (reference sequence). The CDR3 protein is CASSETSGRMGYNEQFF. The DNA of the CDR3 is TGCGCCAGCAGTGAGACTAGCGGCCGAATGGGGTACAATGAGCAGTTCTTC.

Concerning this clone itself: An end of the junction differs from the germline gene, which may be a read error. The CDR3 DNA follows: TGTGCGTGGAGGACAGGGAATGTGTATGAGCAGTTCTTC. Translation gives CAWRTGNVYEQFF. The chain is built from TRBV30 and TRBJ2-1; 8 positions match TRBD1. The CDR3 has 13 amino acids. Germline values: CDR1 GTSNPN, CDR2 SVGIG (reference sequence).

V gene TRBV2 combines with J gene TRBJ1-2; a weak D match, TRBD1 (5 bases). The CDR3 runs 13 residues. Trimming left V 6 bases short and J 5 bases short, with 13 bases between. Germline values: CDR1 SNHLY, CDR2 FYNNEI. The CDR3 DNA reads TGTGCCAGCAGGGTCAGGGAAGCGTATGGCTACACCTTC. It translates to CASRVREAYGYTF.

The V gene is TRBV7-9, the J gene TRBJ1-2, with D possibly being TRBD1 (6 bases). This CDR3 comprises 14 residues. Trimming stripped 5 bases from V and 5 bases from J, with 15 bases between. From germline, CDR1 is SEHNR and CDR2 FQNEAQ (reference sequence). The CDR3 DNA is TGTGCCAGCAGCGGGGGGGGGCGACGGTATGGCTACACCTTC. Translating gives CASSGGGRRYGYTF.

There are a few counts of this clone. The chain joins TRBV5-6 to TRBJ2-7; the match to TRBD2 covers 12 bases. The ends lost 4 bases at V and 6 bases at J; junction bases unmatched: 8. The CDR3 runs 15 residues. In germline, CDR1 is SGHDT, CDR2 YYEEEE. CDR3 protein: CASSPLAGGGREQYV. For the CDR3, the DNA is TGTGCCAGCAGCCCACTAGCGGGAGGAGGCCGCGAGCAGTACGTC.

The chain couples TRBV7-8 to TRBJ1-5; maybe TRBD1 (5 bases). The germline V and J ends were trimmed by 5 bases and 6 bases, with 14 bases remaining between them. CDR1 and CDR2 (germline): SGHVS, FQNEAQ. The CDR3 extends over 14 amino acids. The CDR3 here is CASSLGGFGQPQHF. As DNA, the CDR3 is TGTGCCAGCAGCCTCGGGGGGTTTGGTCAGCCCCAGCATTTT. Full variable domain (outside the CDR3, taken from reference TRBV7-8 and TRBJ1-5): GAGVSQSPRYKVAKRGQDVALRCDPISGHVSLFWYQQALGQGPEFLTYFQNEAQLDKSGLPSDRFFAERPEGSVSTLKIQRTQQEDSAVYLCASSLGGFGQPQHFGDGTRLSIL.

V usage is TRBV19 and J usage is TRBJ1-1; 7 bases align to TRBD1. CDR1 and CDR2 (germline): LNHDA, SQIVND (reference sequence). V lost 6 bases, J lost 7 bases, and 8 bases stayed unmatched. This CDR3 has 13 amino acids. CDR3 region: CASRGGQFIEAFF. CDR3 bases: TGTGCCAGTAGGGGGGGACAGTTCATTGAAGCTTTCTTT.

V usage is TRBV5-8 and J usage is TRBJ2-7; TRBD2 agrees at 14 bases. This CDR3 contains 16 residues. J lost 7 bases, V lost 2 bases, and 8 bases had no gene match. Germline loops: CDR1 SGHTS, CDR2 YDEGEE. The CDR3 sequence: CASSFGTSGSMGEQYV. CDR3 DNA sequence: TGTGCCAGCAGCTTTGGGACTAGCGGGAGTATGGGGGAGCAGTACGTC.

V gene TRBV2 combines with J gene TRBJ2-3; TRBD2 might be the D (5 bases). Per the germline V gene, CDR1 is SNHLY and CDR2 is FYNNEI. Between the trimmed V and J ends, which lost 8 bases and 0 bases, there was a span of 21 bases. This CDR3 is built from 17 residues. CDR3 in amino acids: CASADTPGGPSTDTQYF. The CDR3 coding sequence is TGTGCCAGCGCTGACACACCTGGCGGGCCTAGCACAGATACGCAGTATTTT.

This clone has more than one count but fewer than ten. J is TRBJ1-2 and V is TRBV9; 8 bases are shared with TRBD1. Looked up from germline, CDR1 is SGDLS and CDR2 is YYNGEE. Germline trimming cut 0 bases from V and 4 bases from J; bases unmatched to any gene: 2. The CDR3 covers 14 residues. CDR3 DNA: TGTGCCAGCAGCGTAGTGGGACAGGCCTATGGCTACACCTTC. Translating it yields CASSVVGQAYGYTF.

The CDR3 loop is CASSLDWTNTGELFF. The CDR3, as DNA: TGTGCCAGCAGTCTGGACTGGACGAACACCGGGGAGCTGTTTTTT. This chain links TRBV27 with TRBJ2-2, with D perhaps TRBD2 (5 bases). The germline V and J ends were trimmed by 5 bases and 0 bases, with 10 bases remaining between them. The CDR3 contains 15 residues. Germline V CDR1 and CDR2: MNHEY, SMNVEV (reference sequence).

This sequence joins TRBV5-1 and TRBJ2-1, with 8 bases matching TRBD2. This CDR3 is built from 15 residues. V was pared by 5 bases and J by 7 bases, with 11 bases of the junction left unmatched. In germline, CDR1 is SGHRS, CDR2 YFSETQ. The CDR3 loop is CASRRPGGPRNEQFF. The CDR3 DNA is TGCGCCAGCAGGCGTCCGGGAGGGCCTCGGAATGAGCAGTTCTTC.

The CDR3: CASSSDSKNYGYTF. In DNA, the CDR3 is TGCGCCAGCAGCTCGGACAGTAAAAACTATGGCTACACCTTC. The rearrangement joins TRBV5-1 to TRBJ1-2; TRBD1 is a possible D gene (6 bases). The CDR3 is made up of 14 amino acids. The germline V gene encodes CDR1 SGHRS and CDR2 YFSETQ. V lost 3 bases to trimming and J lost 2 bases, with 11 bases between them.

This clone was recorded once. The chain couples TRBV4-1 to TRBJ1-5; 9 bases are shared with TRBD1. Unmatched junction bases numbered 10, after V lost 3 bases and J lost 7 bases. The CDR3 has 16 residues. Per germline, CDR1 MGHRA and CDR2 YSYEKL. This CDR3 reads CASSQPGQGPVQPQHF. CDR3 DNA: TGCGCCAGCAGCCAGCCGGGACAGGGCCCGGTGCAGCCCCAGCATTTT.

This chain uses TRBV2 with TRBJ2-3, with D possibly TRBD2 on 6 matching bases. The CDR3 totals 14 residues. From germline, CDR1 is SNHLY and CDR2 FYNNEI. V shed 0 bases and J shed 6 bases, with 10 bases lying between them. In DNA form, the CDR3 reads TGTGCCAGCAGTGAAGCGCGCCGGGGGGATACGCAGTATTTT. Translating it yields CASSEARRGDTQYF. The full variable domain, in which reference TRBV2 and TRBJ2-3 provide the parts outside the CDR3, is EPEVTQTPSHQVTQMGQEVILRCVPISNHLYFYWYRQILGQKVEFLVSFYNNEISEKSEIFDDQFSVERPDGSNFTLKIRSTKLEDSAMYFCASSEARRGDTQYFGPGTRLTVL.

The chain joins TRBV11-3 to TRBJ2-6, with D unresolved. This CDR3 has 12 residues. The germline V and J ends were trimmed by 5 bases and 3 bases, with 2 bases remaining between them. The germline gives CDR1 SGHNT, CDR2 YENEEA. The CDR3 is CASSLGANVLTF. The CDR3 DNA follows: TGTGCCAGCAGCCTTGGGGCCAACGTCCTGACTTTC.

The rearrangement links TRBV7-8 to TRBJ2-7; TRBD1 matches at 7 bases. The germline CDR1 and CDR2 sequences are SGHVS and FQNEAQ. The CDR3 covers 15 residues. V shed 1 base, J shed 3 bases, and the junction held 6 bases outside the gene matches. The CDR3 sequence: CASSLGGGPFYEQYF. The CDR3 region has the DNA TGTGCCAGCAGCTTAGGAGGGGGCCCCTTCTACGAGCAGTACTTC.

The chain has TRBV7-2 and TRBJ2-2; TRBD1 matches at 9 bases. There are 15 residues in the CDR3. The junction had 2 bases not matched to a gene; V was cut back by 5 bases and J by 1 base. Germline CDR1 and CDR2: SGHTA and FQGNSA. In DNA, the CDR3 is TGTGCCAGCAGCCGACAGGGGGTGAACACCGGGGAGCTGTTTTTT. Translation gives CASSRQGVNTGELFF.

This sequence joins TRBV7-2 and TRBJ2-6; weak D call: TRBD1 (6 bases). Germline-derived CDR1 and CDR2 are SGHTA and FQGNSA. V was cut by 5 bases and J by 5 bases, with 16 bases left in between. The CDR3 is 16 amino acids. The CDR3 DNA sequence: TGTGCCAGCAGCGGCAATCCACAGGGTAGGGCCAACGTCCTGACTTTC. It specifies CASSGNPQGRANVLTF.

The chain joins TRBV9 to TRBJ2-1, with 7 nucleotides matching TRBD1. The length of the CDR3 is 16 residues. Germline CDR1 reads SGDLS; CDR2 reads YYNGEE. V trimming: 2 bases; J trimming: 3 bases; junction bases outside the gene matches: 8. CDR3 in DNA: TGTGCCAGCAGCGTGGGGACAGTGGCGTTCTACAATGAGCAGTTCTTC. Residues: CASSVGTVAFYNEQFF.

This clone was seen just once. This chain links TRBV5-5 with TRBJ2-7; TRBD1 matches 9 bases. V lost 4 bases and J lost 2; bases outside the gene matches: 7. Germline lookup yields CDR1 SGHKS and CDR2 YYEKEE (reference sequence). The CDR3 loop spans 15 amino acids. CDR3 nucleotides: TGTGCCAGCAGCGTTCGGACAGGGGCAACCTACGAGCAGTACTTC. Amino acids: CASSVRTGATYEQYF.

The V call is TRBV27, the J call TRBJ1-1; 7 bases fit TRBD1. The CDR3 covers 12 residues. Per the germline V gene, CDR1 is MNHEY and CDR2 is SMNVEV (reference sequence). The V segment lost 5 bases and the J segment 8 bases; nucleotides outside the gene matches: 5. The CDR3 spells CASSAMGQEAFF. CDR3 nucleotides: TGTGCCAGCAGTGCTATGGGACAGGAAGCTTTCTTT.

The V call is TRBV11-2, the J call TRBJ1-1; 9 bases map to TRBD1. The germline V gene encodes CDR1 SGHAT and CDR2 FQNNGV. The CDR3 sequence is 15 residues long. Trimming cost V 5 bases and J 2 bases; bases outside gene matches: 6. The chain's CDR3 is CASSPSDRGNTEAFF. CDR3 in DNA: TGTGCCAGCAGCCCCTCGGACAGGGGAAACACTGAAGCTTTCTTT. The full variable domain, with the rest looked up from reference TRBV11-2 and TRBJ1-1, is EAGVAQSPRYKIIEKRQSVAFWCNPISGHATLYWYQQILGQGPKLLIQFQNNGVVDDSQLPKDRFSAERLKGVDSTLKIQPAKLEDSAVYLCASSPSDRGNTEAFFGQGTRLTVV.

This chain uses TRBV4-2 with TRBJ2-5; TRBD2 aligns across 10 bases. The V gene's germline CDR1 is LGHNA and CDR2 YNFKEQ. The CDR3 contains 16 residues. The trim removed 0 bases at V and 5 bases at J, leaving 6 bases unmatched. The DNA for the CDR3 is TGTGCCAGCAGCCAAGATAAAAGCGGGGGGGCGGAGACCCAGTACTTC. This gives the protein CASSQDKSGGAETQYF.

V and J are TRBV10-2 and TRBJ1-5; 7 nucleotides line up with TRBD1. The CDR3 loop spans 14 amino acids. Germline trimming cut 4 bases from V and 3 bases from J; bases unmatched to any gene: 3. Germline V gene data show CDR1 as WSHSY and CDR2 as SAAADI. The DNA for the CDR3 is TGCGCCAGCAGTGCGGACAGGCTCAATCAGCCCCAGCATTTT. Amino acid sequence: CASSADRLNQPQHF.

This clone was counted a few times. CDR3 sequence reads: CASSSTGGLMANEKLFF. In DNA form, the CDR3 reads TGTGCCAGCAGCTCTACAGGGGGCTTGATGGCTAATGAAAAACTGTTTTTT. J is TRBJ1-4 and V is TRBV11-2, with TRBD1 matching over 9 bases. Trimming removed 4 bases from V and 3 bases from J; junction bases left unmatched: 9. The CDR3 is 17 residues long. Germline-derived CDR1 and CDR2 are SGHAT and FQNNGV.

This clone was found once. V is TRBV5-6 and J is TRBJ2-3; D possibly corresponds to TRBD1 (6 bases). Trimming removed 4 bases at V and 0 bases at J, with 15 bases between. The germline gives CDR1 SGHDT, CDR2 YYEEEE. The CDR3 is 16 amino acids. Written as DNA, the CDR3 is TGTGCCAGCAGCCGGGACCCAACAGGGAGCACAGATACGCAGTATTTT. This gives the protein CASSRDPTGSTDTQYF.

The chain combines TRBV30 with TRBJ1-1, with no clear D. The CDR3 sequence is 14 residues long. The V gene's germline CDR1 is GTSNPN and CDR2 SVGIG (reference sequence). V lost 0 bases, J lost 4 bases, and 12 bases lay in between. The CDR3 coding sequence is TGTGCCTGGAGTGTCCCGGGGTTTTTCACTGAAGCTTTCTTT. Translated: CAWSVPGFFTEAFF.

This clone was detected a few times. The chain employs TRBV19 and TRBJ1-1; D not certain. CDR1 is LNHDA, CDR2 SQIVND, per germline (reference sequence). The V gene lost 0 bases and the J gene lost 5 bases, with 4 bases spanning the gap. There are 12 residues in the CDR3. CDR3 amino acids: CASSIDQTEAFF. The CDR3 coding sequence is TGTGCCAGTAGTATAGATCAAACTGAAGCTTTCTTT.